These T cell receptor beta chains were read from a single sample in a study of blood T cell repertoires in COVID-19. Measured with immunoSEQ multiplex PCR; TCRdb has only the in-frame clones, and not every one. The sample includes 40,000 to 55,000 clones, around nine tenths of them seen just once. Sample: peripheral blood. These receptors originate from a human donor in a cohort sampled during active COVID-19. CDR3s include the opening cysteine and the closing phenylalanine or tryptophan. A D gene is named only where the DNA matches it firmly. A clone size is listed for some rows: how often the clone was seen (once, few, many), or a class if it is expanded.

cdr3_aa: CASSEGQGFPYEQYF
cdr3_nt: TGCGCCAGCAGCGAGGGACAGGGTTTCCCCTACGAGCAGTACTTC
j_call: TRBJ2-7
v_call: TRBV5-1
clone_size: -
d_call: TRBD1

cdr3_aa: CASSSIVRFSYNEQFF
cdr3_nt: TGCGCCAGCAGCTCGATTGTCAGGTTCTCCTACAATGAGCAGTTCTTC
j_call: TRBJ2-1
v_call: TRBV5-1
clone_size: -
d_call: -

cdr3_aa: CASRKLAGGLEQFF
cdr3_nt: TGTGCCAGCAGGAAACTAGCGGGGGGGCTTGAGCAGTTCTTC
j_call: TRBJ2-1
v_call: TRBV7-6
clone_size: -
d_call: TRBD2

cdr3_aa: CASSAGQGSDTQYF
cdr3_nt: TGTGCCAGCAGTGCGGGACAGGGTTCAGATACGCAGTATTTT
j_call: TRBJ2-3
v_call: TRBV6-4
clone_size: few
d_call: TRBD1

cdr3_aa: CASSFGGLAGYNEQFF
cdr3_nt: TGTGCCAGCAGTTTTGGTGGACTAGCGGGGTACAATGAGCAGTTCTTC
j_call: TRBJ2-1
v_call: TRBV27
clone_size: -
d_call: TRBD2

cdr3_aa: CASGQGVGYNEQFF
cdr3_nt: TGTGCCAGCGGACAGGGAGTCGGCTACAATGAGCAGTTCTTC
j_call: TRBJ2-1
v_call: TRBV2
clone_size: -
d_call: TRBD1

cdr3_aa: CASRFCGRASGANVLTF
cdr3_nt: TGTGCCAGCAGATTTTGCGGGAGGGCCTCTGGGGCCAACGTCCTGACTTTC
j_call: TRBJ2-6
v_call: TRBV21-1
clone_size: -
d_call: -

cdr3_aa: CASSRDRPNNSPLHF
cdr3_nt: TGTGCCAGCAGTCGAGACAGGCCGAATAATTCACCCCTCCACTTT
j_call: TRBJ1-6
v_call: TRBV2
clone_size: -
d_call: -

cdr3_aa: CAISGQVSSGNTIYF
cdr3_nt: TGTGCCATCAGTGGGCAGGTCAGCTCTGGAAACACCATATATTTT
j_call: TRBJ1-3
v_call: TRBV10-3
clone_size: -
d_call: -

cdr3_aa: CASSLVPTTDRDSPLHF
cdr3_nt: TGTGCCAGCAGCTTAGTACCTACTACGGACAGGGATTCACCCCTCCACTTT
j_call: TRBJ1-6
v_call: TRBV7-9
clone_size: once
d_call: TRBD1

cdr3_aa: CASSLADRGEGEAFF
cdr3_nt: TGCGCCAGCAGCTTGGCGGACAGGGGTGAAGGTGAAGCTTTCTTT
j_call: TRBJ1-1
v_call: TRBV5-1
clone_size: -
d_call: TRBD1

cdr3_aa: CATSDSTGTYEQYF
cdr3_nt: TGTGCCACCAGTGATTCGACAGGTACCTACGAGCAGTACTTC
j_call: TRBJ2-7
v_call: TRBV24-1
clone_size: -
d_call: -

cdr3_aa: CASSPARGDRTVISPLHF
cdr3_nt: TGTGCCAGCAGCCCCGCCAGGGGAGACCGAACTGTCATTTCACCCCTCCACTTT
j_call: TRBJ1-6
v_call: TRBV7-3
clone_size: -
d_call: -

cdr3_aa: CASSYPGTAINYGYTF
cdr3_nt: TGTGCCAGCAGTTACCCAGGGACAGCGATAAACTATGGCTACACCTTC
j_call: TRBJ1-2
v_call: TRBV6-2/TRBV6-3
clone_size: -
d_call: TRBD1

cdr3_aa: CASSLVAGANTGELFF
cdr3_nt: TGTGCCAGCAGCTTGGTTGCGGGAGCGAACACCGGGGAGCTGTTTTTT
j_call: TRBJ2-2
v_call: TRBV5-4
clone_size: -
d_call: TRBD2

cdr3_aa: CASSPDGGGTQYF
cdr3_nt: TGTGCCAGCTCACCAGATGGCGGAGGGACCCAGTACTTC
j_call: TRBJ2-5
v_call: TRBV18
clone_size: -
d_call: -

cdr3_aa: CASSPPGITEAFF
cdr3_nt: TGTGCCAGCTCACCTCCCGGTATCACTGAAGCTTTCTTT
j_call: TRBJ1-1
v_call: TRBV18
clone_size: few
d_call: -

cdr3_aa: CASSEGQINEQFF
cdr3_nt: TGTGCCAGCAGTGAGGGACAGATCAATGAGCAGTTCTTC
j_call: TRBJ2-1
v_call: TRBV27
clone_size: -
d_call: TRBD1

cdr3_aa: CASSESVAGGYEQFF
cdr3_nt: TGTGCCAGCAGTGAGTCGGTAGCGGGAGGATATGAGCAGTTCTTC
j_call: TRBJ2-1
v_call: TRBV2
clone_size: -
d_call: TRBD2

cdr3_aa: CASSQDWTSSSYEQYF
cdr3_nt: TGTGCCAGCAGCCAAGATTGGACTAGTTCTTCCTACGAGCAGTACTTC
j_call: TRBJ2-7
v_call: TRBV4-2
clone_size: -
d_call: TRBD2

cdr3_aa: CASSLNFGTDSYNEQFF
cdr3_nt: TGTGCCAGCAGCTTAAATTTCGGGACAGACTCCTACAATGAGCAGTTCTTC
j_call: TRBJ2-1
v_call: TRBV7-3
clone_size: -
d_call: TRBD1

cdr3_aa: CASSLLAGGPGDTQYF
cdr3_nt: TGCGCCAGCAGCTTACTAGCGGGAGGGCCCGGAGATACGCAGTATTTT
j_call: TRBJ2-3
v_call: TRBV5-1
clone_size: -
d_call: TRBD2

cdr3_aa: CASSINQDSLYGYTF
cdr3_nt: TGTGCCAGTAGTATAAACCAGGACAGCTTGTATGGCTACACCTTC
j_call: TRBJ1-2
v_call: TRBV19
clone_size: once
d_call: -

cdr3_aa: CASSLGTDMNTEAFF
cdr3_nt: TGTGCCAGCAGCTTGGGTACGGACATGAACACTGAAGCTTTCTTT
j_call: TRBJ1-1
v_call: TRBV5-6
clone_size: -
d_call: -

cdr3_aa: CASSEDWPSTGELFF
cdr3_nt: TGTGCCAGCAGCGAAGACTGGCCCAGCACCGGGGAGCTGTTTTTT
j_call: TRBJ2-2
v_call: TRBV3-1/TRBV3-2
clone_size: -
d_call: -

cdr3_aa: CASSFATGDGYTF
cdr3_nt: TGTGCCAGCAGTTTTGCGACAGGGGATGGCTACACCTTC
j_call: TRBJ1-2
v_call: TRBV12-3/TRBV12-4
clone_size: -
d_call: TRBD1

cdr3_aa: CASSAAAWTVNEKLFF
cdr3_nt: TGTGCCAGCAGCGCCGCGGCGTGGACAGTTAATGAAAAACTGTTTTTT
j_call: TRBJ1-4
v_call: TRBV9
clone_size: -
d_call: -

cdr3_aa: CASSHSGGQPQHF
cdr3_nt: TGTGCCAGCAGCCATAGTGGGGGCCAGCCCCAGCATTTT
j_call: TRBJ1-5
v_call: TRBV3-1/TRBV3-2
clone_size: -
d_call: -

cdr3_aa: CSVLTSLQETQYF
cdr3_nt: TGCAGCGTTTTAACTAGCCTCCAAGAGACCCAGTACTTC
j_call: TRBJ2-5
v_call: TRBV29-1
clone_size: once
d_call: -

cdr3_aa: CASSQLAGFTNEQFF
cdr3_nt: TGCGCCAGCAGCCAATTAGCGGGGTTCACCAATGAGCAGTTCTTC
j_call: TRBJ2-1
v_call: TRBV4-3
clone_size: -
d_call: TRBD2

cdr3_aa: CASSLGQKETQYF
cdr3_nt: TGTGCCAGCAGCTTGGGACAGAAAGAGACCCAGTACTTC
j_call: TRBJ2-5
v_call: TRBV5-4
clone_size: -
d_call: -

cdr3_aa: CASSPRTSSHGELFF
cdr3_nt: TGTGCCAGCAGCCCGAGGACTAGCTCGCACGGGGAGCTGTTTTTT
j_call: TRBJ2-2
v_call: TRBV7-2
clone_size: -
d_call: TRBD2

cdr3_aa: CASSRTGGSYEQYF
cdr3_nt: TGCGCCAGCAGCCGGACAGGGGGCAGTTACGAGCAGTACTTC
j_call: TRBJ2-7
v_call: TRBV5-1
clone_size: once
d_call: TRBD1

cdr3_aa: CASSLEASGFNYGYTF
cdr3_nt: TGCGCCAGCAGCTTGGAGGCGTCGGGGTTCAACTATGGCTACACCTTC
j_call: TRBJ1-2
v_call: TRBV5-1
clone_size: -
d_call: -

cdr3_aa: CASSPVGGGEMIETQYF
cdr3_nt: TGTGCCAGCTCACCTGTTGGAGGGGGGGAGATGATAGAGACCCAGTACTTC
j_call: TRBJ2-5
v_call: TRBV18
clone_size: -
d_call: -

cdr3_aa: CASRGEAGLSEQYF
cdr3_nt: TGTGCCAGCAGGGGGGAAGCGGGCCTCTCCGAGCAGTACTTC
j_call: TRBJ2-7
v_call: TRBV14
clone_size: -
d_call: -

cdr3_aa: CASSFTNTEAFF
cdr3_nt: TGTGCCAGCAGCTTTACTAACACTGAAGCTTTCTTT
j_call: TRBJ1-1
v_call: TRBV5-4
clone_size: -
d_call: -

cdr3_aa: CASSYSQATNTEAFF
cdr3_nt: TGTGCCAGCAGTTATTCGCAGGCGACGAACACTGAAGCTTTCTTT
j_call: TRBJ1-1
v_call: TRBV6-5
clone_size: -
d_call: -

cdr3_aa: CASSPGTGRSNEKLFF
cdr3_nt: TGTGCCAGCAGCCCCGGTACAGGGCGGTCTAATGAAAAACTGTTTTTT
j_call: TRBJ1-4
v_call: TRBV5-8
clone_size: -
d_call: -

cdr3_aa: CASSTRSGANVLTF
cdr3_nt: TGTGCCAGCAGCACACGTTCTGGGGCCAACGTCCTGACTTTC
j_call: TRBJ2-6
v_call: TRBV5-6
clone_size: -
d_call: -

cdr3_aa: CASSIDGGGLVYEQYF
cdr3_nt: TGTGCCAGTAGTATTGATGGGGGGGGACTTGTCTACGAGCAGTACTTC
j_call: TRBJ2-7
v_call: TRBV19
clone_size: -
d_call: TRBD2

cdr3_aa: CASSLGVGWELFF
cdr3_nt: TGTGCCAGCAGCCTAGGCGTCGGGTGGGAGCTGTTTTTT
j_call: TRBJ2-2
v_call: TRBV14
clone_size: -
d_call: -

cdr3_aa: CATSRDSPRDYQFLNTGELFF
cdr3_nt: TGTGCCACCAGCAGAGATTCGCCCCGGGACTATCAATTTCTGAACACCGGGGAGCTGTTTTTT
j_call: TRBJ2-2
v_call: TRBV15
clone_size: -
d_call: TRBD2

cdr3_aa: CASSLTGGGGNTEAFF
cdr3_nt: TGCGCCAGCAGCCTTACAGGGGGCGGTGGGAACACTGAAGCTTTCTTT
j_call: TRBJ1-1
v_call: TRBV4-1
clone_size: once
d_call: TRBD1

cdr3_aa: CASSRGGPRETQYF
cdr3_nt: TGTGCCAGCAGCCGCGGGGGGCCCAGAGAGACCCAGTACTTC
j_call: TRBJ2-5
v_call: TRBV3-1/TRBV3-2
clone_size: -
d_call: TRBD2

cdr3_aa: CASSEADSYEQYF
cdr3_nt: TGTGCCAGCAGTGAAGCTGACAGCTACGAGCAGTACTTC
j_call: TRBJ2-7
v_call: TRBV2
clone_size: -
d_call: -